This TCR beta chain was sequenced for a study of beta chain features in type 1 diabetes. Study-level results: A greater similarity of naive, central memory and Treg TCRB repertoires was seen among patients than among healthy donors.

Comment on this clone: The antigen is not known.

The investigators reverse transcribed all of the isolated RNA, so they sequenced expressed TCRB transcripts. Generated by immunoSEQ multiplex PCR, the TCRdb table keeps only in-frame clones and is missing some. The sample carries 400,000 to 600,000 clones, about 32% recorded once. Averaging about 116 mL, one heparinised blood draw was given by each donor. Sorted cells reached over 95% purity in every population. The CDR3 totals 13 residues. Germline V gives CDR1 GTSNPN, CDR2 SVGIG (reference sequence). Trimming removed 0 bases at V and 1 base at J, with 6 bases between. The receptor was isolated from a man younger than 35 in good health. The chain has TRBV30 and TRBJ1-1; no reliable D call. Sequencing was done on a sample of naive CD4+ T cells from blood. The CDR3 DNA reads as TGTGCCTGGAGTGTAGAAGCGAACACTGAAGCTTTCTTT. Amino acid sequence: CAWSVEANTEAFF. Full variable domain (rest looked up from reference TRBV30 and TRBJ1-1): SQTIHQWPATLVQPVGSPLSLECTVEGTSNPNLYWYRQAAGRGLQLLFYSVGIGQISSEVPQNLSASRPQDRQFILSSKKLLLSDSGFYLCAWSVEANTEAFFGQGTRLTVV.